These 6 T cell receptor beta chains were sequenced from one sample in a study of human T cells and chemical hapten exposure. TCRdb re-derived calls from the RACE reads in MiXCR, one entry per CDR3 protein. The table has about 380,000 distinct CDR3 sequences, roughly 6.3% seen once. Time point given: patch test 2, 6 weeks after DPC sensitization. Treatment of the sample: therapeutic diphenylcyclopropenone sensitization with weekly scalp DPC. Specimen: whole blood, collected in connection with sensitization to the hapten diphenylcyclopropenone (DPC). The receptors were sampled from a woman aged 18 to 35 with alopecia areata. Some clones in this sample may be carry-over from other donors' samples.

V is TRBV28 and J is TRBJ1-2; D perhaps matches TRBD1 (5 bases). This CDR3 region has 13 residues. Germline CDR1 is MDHEN and CDR2 is SYDVKM. Trimming removed 7 bases at V and 0 bases at J, with 9 bases between. The CDR3 bases are TGTGCCAGCATCGGGACCACTAACTATGGCTACACCTTC. Translated, it gives CASIGTTNYGYTF.

The sample holds many counts of this clonotype. The chain couples TRBV7-2 to TRBJ1-6; 7 bases are shared with TRBD1. Trimming at V came to 6 bases and at J to 10 bases, leaving 12 bases not matched to a gene. The length of the CDR3 is 15 residues. Germline CDR1 is SGHTA and CDR2 is FQGNSA. CDR3 in DNA: TGTGCCAGCAGAGCGGGGACAGTTCTGTACTCACCCCTCCACTTT. Translated: CASRAGTVLYSPLHF.

The chain couples TRBV13 to TRBJ2-2, with D possibly matching TRBD2 (6 bases). Per germline, CDR1 PRHDT and CDR2 FYEKMQ (reference sequence). The CDR3 length is 16 residues. Trimming left V 7 bases short and J 2 bases short, with 17 bases between. The CDR3 DNA is TGTGCCAGCACCGGAGGGGATGGGGAAAACACCGGGGAGCTGTTTTTT. Amino acids: CASTGGDGENTGELFF.

V usage is TRBV21-1 and J usage is TRBJ1-1. TRBV21-1 is a known pseudogene. The CDR3 contains 15 residues. The CDR3 protein is CASSILKQVITEAFF. The CDR3 DNA is TGTGCCAGCAGCATATTAAAGCAGGTTATCACTGAAGCTTTCTTT.

Many counts were recorded for this clonotype. The V call is TRBV29-1, the J call TRBJ2-7; tentatively, D is TRBD1 or TRBD2 (5 bases each). The germline V gene has CDR1 SQVTM and CDR2 ANQGSEA. The CDR3 has 12 amino acids. Trimming removed 6 bases from V and 7 bases from J, with 16 bases in between. In nucleotides, the CDR3 is TGCAGCGTGGACGGGGACGCCGGGGAGCAGTACTTC. Its protein is CSVDGDAGEQYF.

Here the CDR3 reads CASSPGGTASSYEQYF. CDR3 sequence (DNA): TGTGCCAGCAGTCCCGGGGGGACAGCGAGCTCCTACGAGCAGTACTTC. The genes are TRBV6-5 and TRBJ2-7; D is perhaps TRBD1 or TRBD2 (7 bases each). This CDR3 is 16 amino acids long. The germline CDR1 and CDR2 sequences are MNHEY and SVGAGI. Trimming left V 5 bases short and J 0 bases short, with 17 bases between.